The present T cell receptor beta chain was sequenced within a study of blood T cell repertoires in COVID-19. Across the whole study: From the United States, Italy and Spain came samples of acute and convalescent COVID-19. PBMCs, B-cell-depleted T cells, or T cells provided the cDNA or gDNA that made up the material.

The data were produced by immunoSEQ multiplex PCR, yet TCRdb's version contains in-frame clones alone and is incomplete. In the table there are 150,000 to 200,000 clones, around three quarters of which are singletons. Sequenced input: peripheral blood. The sequence came from a man in his sixties with active or convalescent COVID-19.

CDR3 sequence reads: CASSLGPQETQYF. As DNA, the CDR3 is TGTGCCAGCAGCCTGGGGCCCCAAGAGACCCAGTACTTC. This chain joins TRBV5-6 and TRBJ2-5; D perhaps matches TRBD1 (5 bases). Germline CDR1 is SGHDT and CDR2 is YYEEEE. This CDR3 has 13 amino acids. V was shortened by 4 bases and J by 1 base, with 8 bases between the two germline ends.